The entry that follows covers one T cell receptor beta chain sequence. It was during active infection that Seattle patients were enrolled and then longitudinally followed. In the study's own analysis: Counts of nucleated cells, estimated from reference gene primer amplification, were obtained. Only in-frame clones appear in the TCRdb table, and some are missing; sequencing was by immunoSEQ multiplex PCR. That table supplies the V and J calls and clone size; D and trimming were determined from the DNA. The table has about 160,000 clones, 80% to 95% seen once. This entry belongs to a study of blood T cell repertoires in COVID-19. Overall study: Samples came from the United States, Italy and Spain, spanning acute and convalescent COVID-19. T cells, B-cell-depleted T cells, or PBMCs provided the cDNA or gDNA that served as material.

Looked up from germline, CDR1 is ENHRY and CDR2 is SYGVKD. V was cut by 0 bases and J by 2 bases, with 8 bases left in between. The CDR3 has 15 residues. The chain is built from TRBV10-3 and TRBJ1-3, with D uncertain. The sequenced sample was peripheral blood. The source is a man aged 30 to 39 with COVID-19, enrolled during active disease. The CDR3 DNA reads TGTGCCATCAGTGAGTCGAGAGTAACTGGAAACACCATATATTTT. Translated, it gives CAISESRVTGNTIYF.